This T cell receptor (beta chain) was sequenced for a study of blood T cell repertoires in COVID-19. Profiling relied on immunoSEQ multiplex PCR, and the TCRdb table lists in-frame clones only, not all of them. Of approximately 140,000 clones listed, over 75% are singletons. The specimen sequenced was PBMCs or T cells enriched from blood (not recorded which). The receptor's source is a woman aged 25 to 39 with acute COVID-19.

CDR3 sequence reads: CASSYTGFGVAEAFF. The DNA for the CDR3 is TGTGCCAGCAGTTATACAGGGTTCGGGGTAGCTGAAGCTTTCTTT. The chain recombines TRBV27 with TRBJ1-1, with D perhaps TRBD1 (6 bases). Trimming took 4 bases from V and 6 from J, leaving 18 bases between them. CDR1 is MNHEY, CDR2 SMNVEV, per germline (reference sequence). The CDR3 has 15 residues.